Presented here are 11 T cell receptor beta chains from one specimen sequenced in a study of OX40 agonist ivuxolimab in advanced cancers. Only in-frame clones appear in the TCRdb table, and some are missing; sequencing was by immunoSEQ multiplex PCR. The table lists about 52,000 clones, 80% to 90% of them singletons. The starting material was CD4+ or CD8+ T cells sorted from blood, obtained in a trial of the OX40 agonist ivuxolimab. These receptors were collected from an adult with an advanced solid tumor such as melanoma, head and neck, liver or kidney cancer.

V gene TRBV6-5 combines with J gene TRBJ1-1; D is ambiguous. V was trimmed by 0 bases and J by 7 bases, leaving 9 bases between them. Germline-derived CDR1 and CDR2 are MNHEY and SVGAGI. The CDR3 is 13 residues long. CDR3 in DNA: TGTGCCAGCAGTTACTCTAACGGTGGTGAAGCTTTCTTT. This sequence encodes CASSYSNGGEAFF.

This chain connects TRBV5-4 to TRBJ2-7; the D call may be TRBD1 or TRBD2 (5 bases each). The V end lost 0 bases, the J end lost 0 bases, and 10 bases lay between the germline ends. CDR3 size: 15 residues. Germline-derived CDR1 and CDR2 are SGHNT and YYREEE (reference sequence). The CDR3: CASSLDPGSSYEQYF. The CDR3 nucleotides are TGTGCCAGCAGCTTGGATCCAGGGAGCTCCTACGAGCAGTACTTC. Full variable domain (outside the CDR3, taken from reference TRBV5-4 and TRBJ2-7): ETGVTQSPTHLIKTRGQQVTLRCSSQSGHNTVSWYQQALGQGPQFIFQYYREEENGRGNFPPRFSGLQFPNYSSELNVNALELDDSALYLCASSLDPGSSYEQYFGPGTRLTVT.

This rearrangement joins TRBV10-3 to TRBJ1-1; D uncertain. Trimming removed 6 bases at V and 6 bases at J, with 11 bases between. CDR3 size: 12 residues. Germline V gene data show CDR1 as ENHRY and CDR2 as SYGVKD. CDR3 loop: CAIRGLGPEAFF. For the CDR3, the DNA is TGTGCCATCAGGGGGTTAGGGCCTGAAGCTTTCTTT.

The chain couples TRBV6-6 to TRBJ2-7, with a possible D match to TRBD2 (5 bases). Germline CDR1 reads MNHNY; CDR2 reads SVGAGI (reference sequence). CDR3 length equals 13 residues. V lost 5 bases, J lost 6 bases, and 14 bases lay in between. The CDR3 DNA follows: TGTGCCAGCAGTCCGGTCCAAGAGGGCGAGCAGTACTTC. Translation gives CASSPVQEGEQYF.

V is TRBV18 and J is TRBJ2-5; D is possibly TRBD1 (5 bases). Germline CDR1 is KGHSH and CDR2 is LQKENI. This CDR3 has 13 amino acids. V lost 1 base to trimming and J lost 2 bases, with 5 bases between them. Written as DNA, the CDR3 is TGTGCCAGCTCACCACGACAGCAAGAGACCCAGTACTTC. As protein: CASSPRQQETQYF.

The chain links TRBV30 to TRBJ1-6, with 7 bases identical to TRBD1. Germline values: CDR1 GTSNPN, CDR2 SVGIG (reference sequence). The CDR3 runs 13 residues. V lost 8 bases to trimming and J lost 6 bases; unmatched junction nucleotides: 7. The CDR3 here is CAGTRQGNSPLHF. The CDR3, as DNA: TGTGCCGGGACTCGACAGGGTAATTCACCCCTCCACTTT.

The chain has TRBV6-5 and TRBJ1-5; D call uncertain. Germline loops: CDR1 MNHEY, CDR2 SVGAGI. The CDR3 contains 14 residues. Between the trimmed V and J ends, which lost 2 bases and 0 bases, there was a span of 5 bases. The CDR3 here is CASSYKGSNQPQHF. The CDR3 bases are TGTGCCAGCAGTTACAAGGGTAGCAATCAGCCCCAGCATTTT.

This clone has a handful of counts. The gene calls are TRBV2 and TRBJ1-6; a possible D gene is TRBD1 (5 bases). This CDR3 has 13 amino acids. V lost 7 bases to trimming and J lost 7 bases, with 11 bases between them. Germline-derived CDR1 and CDR2 are SNHLY and FYNNEI. CDR3 region: CASIGGANSPLHF. DNA for the CDR3: TGTGCCAGCATTGGCGGGGCAAATTCACCCCTCCACTTT.

The rearrangement links TRBV5-1 to TRBJ1-1; 10 bases agree with TRBD1. Trimming took 0 bases from V and 0 from J; bases not matched to a gene: 8. The germline V gene encodes CDR1 SGHRS and CDR2 YFSETQ. The length of the CDR3 is 18 residues. The CDR3 bases are TGCGCCAGCAGCTTGGCCCCGACAGGGGGCGGGATGAACACTGAAGCTTTCTTT. Protein: CASSLAPTGGGMNTEAFF.

J is TRBJ2-7 and V is TRBV10-3; 12 bases are a match to TRBD1. Germline V gives CDR1 ENHRY, CDR2 SYGVKD. V gave up 9 bases and J gave up 4 bases; unmatched junction bases: 4. This CDR3 spans 13 amino acids. The CDR3 DNA is TGTGCCATTTTGGGACAGGGGGCGTACGAGCAGTACTTC. Translation: CAILGQGAYEQYF.

The genes are TRBV6-5 and TRBJ2-5; TRBD1 is a possible D gene (8 bases). This CDR3 has 15 amino acids. CDR1 is MNHEY and CDR2 is SVGAGI in the germline V gene. Between the trimmed V and J ends, which lost 6 bases and 5 bases, there was a span of 19 bases. The CDR3 nucleotides read TGTGCCAGCAGCGACGGACAGGGAGGGTGGGAGACCCAGTACTTC. Its translation: CASSDGQGGWETQYF.